Given below is one T cell receptor beta chain in context. This clone appeared once. Its specific antigen is unknown. The sample holds no much larger clone one base away, and base qualities are not on file. The data were taken from a study of shared clonotypes between healthy human individuals (dated by TCRdb to the early 2020s). Describing the broader study: The cohort comprised two women and three men aged 18 to 49 years. To increase sequencing depth and limit assay-specific biases, different laboratories used diverse techniques to prepare libraries and sequence TCR repertoires. The study deeply sequenced blood TCR repertoires of 5 or 6 healthy adults to estimate repertoire size and the extent of clonotype sharing between individuals. Leukapheresis yielded between about 0.8 and 8.9 billion PBMCs per donor.

Results the study describes overall, beyond this receptor: Based on pairwise subsampling, the degree of clonotype sharing among donors was expected to be affected by sequencing depth. Sampling was restricted to blood, and TCR repertoires in tissue are likely to differ from TCR repertoires in blood. The genetic and exposure-history diversity represented was limited by the small number of donors.

The donors were healthy, HIV-negative adults with no recently reported acute infections or vaccinations. All donors were Caucasian adults living in Nashville, Tennessee, USA. For unsorted samples, roughly 86 million PBMCs were counted and genomic DNA was extracted with the QIAamp DNA Blood Mini kit. Blood was collected by leukapheresis, and PBMCs were isolated by Ficoll-Histopaque density gradient centrifugation and then cryopreserved in liquid nitrogen vapor phase. TCR CDR3 regions were amplified from genomic DNA by multiplex PCR using the deep immunoSEQ assay. Extracted genomic DNA from each cell subset was distributed evenly across all wells of several immunoSEQ 96-well plates, and each plate was treated as a replicate. For unsorted PBMC, approximately 290 ng genomic DNA, equal to 30,000 or so T cell genomes, was loaded into each replicate PCR. Ten immunoSEQ deep assay plates were used to sequence unsorted PBMC genomic DNA. Purified libraries were quantified with a Qubit 3.0 fluorometer, sized on a Bioanalyzer 2100, and re-quantified with the KAPA Library Quantification kit. Each immunoSEQ 96-well plate was sequenced on its own single-read 150-cycle Illumina NextSeq 550 flow cell. The paper's processing steps were these. Because the immunoSEQ output held only junctional sequences and lacked quality scores, the filtering could not match the filtering applied to full-length reads. Sequences were annotated with PyIR, a Python wrapper for IgBLAST v1.9, and V/J genes and CDR3 were assigned using IMGT germline references. Reads with weak V/J assignments (E-value above 1e-6), missing CDR3, stop codons, out-of-frame junctions, or ambiguous translated residues were removed. V3J clonotypes were defined by identical inferred V gene, J gene, and CDR3 amino acid sequence. The percentage overlap between two repertoires was calculated by dividing the number of shared unique clonotypes by the size of the smaller repertoire. Richness of each repertoire was evaluated using RTK rarefaction, the Chao1 estimator, and Recon v2.1 estimates of unobserved clonotypes. This immuneACCESS table, as held by TCRdb, lists in-frame sequences with V and J called but not all clones. Of the missing ones, under half trace to an unresolved V gene in checked studies; the others have no known cause. The V and J calls and the clone size are those of that table, but D and trimming were determined from the DNA. The sample table contains fewer than 600,000 clones; only one count was recorded for more than 75% of them. The ten largest account for about 13% of the sample.

Sequenced input: PBMCs. The clonotype was recovered from a woman in her thirties or forties in good health. Some clones in this sample may be carry-over from other donors' samples.

The nucleotide sequence reads as follows: TGTGCCATCAGTGGTAAACTAGCGGGAGGAAGCACCGGGGAGCTGTTTTTT. This yields the protein CAISGKLAGGSTGELFF. Recombination connected TRBV10-3 to TRBJ2-2, and 12 junctional nucleotides match TRBD2. V ends up 4 bases short and J 4 bases short, with an unmatched junction base count of 7. CDR1 and CDR2 are read off the germline V gene as ENHRY and SYGVKD. The CDR3 contains 17 residues, cysteine and phenylalanine counted. The entry retains the CDR3 DNA only, 51 bases that are in frame from base 1.